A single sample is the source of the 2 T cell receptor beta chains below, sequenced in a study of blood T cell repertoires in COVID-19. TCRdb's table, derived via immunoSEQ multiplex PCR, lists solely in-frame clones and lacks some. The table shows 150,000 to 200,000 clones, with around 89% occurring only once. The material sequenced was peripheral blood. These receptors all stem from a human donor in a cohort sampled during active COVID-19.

For the CDR3, the DNA is TGTGCCAGCAGCCAGGGACAGAAAGTTAACTATGGCTACACCTTC. It is translated as CASSQGQKVNYGYTF. The chain employs TRBV2 and TRBJ1-2, with 7 bases matching TRBD1. V gave up 6 bases and J gave up 1 base; unmatched junction bases: 8. CDR1 is SNHLY, CDR2 FYNNEI, per germline. This CDR3 comprises 15 residues.

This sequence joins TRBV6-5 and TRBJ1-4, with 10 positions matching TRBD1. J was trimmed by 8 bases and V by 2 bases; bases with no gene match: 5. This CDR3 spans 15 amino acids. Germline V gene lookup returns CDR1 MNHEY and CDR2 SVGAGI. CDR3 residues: CASSYADRGREKLFF. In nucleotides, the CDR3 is TGTGCCAGCAGTTACGCCGACAGGGGGCGCGAAAAACTGTTTTTT.